Sequencing of this T cell receptor (beta chain) was carried out in a study of vaccination and CD4 T cells after COVID-19. The V end was cut by 4 bases, the J end by 6 bases, with 16 bases between. CDR3 size: 15 residues. Looked up from germline, CDR1 is LNHNV and CDR2 is YYDKDF (reference sequence). CD4+ T cells that had been cultured provided DNA sequenced with the Oncomine TCR Beta short-read assay. From cultured CD4+ T cells, genomic DNA was extracted. TCRdb independently ran MiXCR on the PCR reads; one entry per CDR3 protein. The sample records some 8,600 distinct CDR3 sequences, 38% being singletons. Only a few counts were recorded for this clonotype. No antigen is known for it. Stated treatment: roughly 10-day PBMC culture with coronavirus spike peptide pools or control peptides (ViraFEST assay). Harvesting of the unexposed donor's CD4+ T cells predated the COVID-19 pandemic (2011-2018). In the ViraFEST assay, peptide-pool expansion preceded TCR sequencing of expanded clonotypes. Both day 3 and day 7 involved replacing half of the medium with fresh IL-2 medium. Scientists separated out CD4+ T cells through negative selection following 10 days in culture.

The J gene is TRBJ2-1, the V gene TRBV15; possibly TRBD2 for D (6 bases). This TCR was sampled from a human donor in good health. The source material was CD4+ T cells from blood, cultured in vitro. DNA of the CDR3: TGTGCCACCAGCACTACCCCACTAGCATCCAATGAGCAGTTCTTC. Encoded protein: CATSTTPLASNEQFF.